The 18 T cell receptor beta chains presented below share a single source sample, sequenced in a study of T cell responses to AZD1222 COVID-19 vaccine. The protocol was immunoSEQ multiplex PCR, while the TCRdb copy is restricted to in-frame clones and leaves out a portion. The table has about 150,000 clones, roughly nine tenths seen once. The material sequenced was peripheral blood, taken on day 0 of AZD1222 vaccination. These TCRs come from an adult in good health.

CDR3 DNA sequence: TGTGCCAGCAGTGCCGTCGAAAGTAGCAATCAGCCCCAGCATTTT. As protein: CASSAVESSNQPQHF. The genes are TRBV2 and TRBJ1-5, with D uncertain. From germline, CDR1 is SNHLY and CDR2 FYNNEI. The CDR3 loop spans 15 amino acids. V shed 4 bases and J shed 0 bases, with 10 bases lying between them.

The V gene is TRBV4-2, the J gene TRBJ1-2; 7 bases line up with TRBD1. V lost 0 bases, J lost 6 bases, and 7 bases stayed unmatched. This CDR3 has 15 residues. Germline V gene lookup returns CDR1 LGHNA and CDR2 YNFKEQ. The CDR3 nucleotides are TGTGCCAGCAGCCAAGATCGAGACAGGGAGGATGGCTACACCTTC. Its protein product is CASSQDRDREDGYTF.

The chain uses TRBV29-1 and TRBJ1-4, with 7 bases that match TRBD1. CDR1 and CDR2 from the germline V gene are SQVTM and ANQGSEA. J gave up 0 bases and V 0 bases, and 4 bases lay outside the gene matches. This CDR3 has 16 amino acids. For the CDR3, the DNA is TGCAGCGTTGAAGATGGAGACAGGGCAACTAATGAAAAACTGTTTTTT. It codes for CSVEDGDRATNEKLFF.

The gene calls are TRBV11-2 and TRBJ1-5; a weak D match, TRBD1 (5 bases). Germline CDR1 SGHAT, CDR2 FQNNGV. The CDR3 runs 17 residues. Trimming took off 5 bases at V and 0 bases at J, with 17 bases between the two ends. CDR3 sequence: CASSPGTSAYSNQPQHF. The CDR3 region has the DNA TGTGCCAGCAGCCCCGGGACGTCCGCCTATAGCAATCAGCCCCAGCATTTT. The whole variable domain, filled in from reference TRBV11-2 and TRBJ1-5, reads EAGVAQSPRYKIIEKRQSVAFWCNPISGHATLYWYQQILGQGPKLLIQFQNNGVVDDSQLPKDRFSAERLKGVDSTLKIQPAKLEDSAVYLCASSPGTSAYSNQPQHFGDGTRLSIL.

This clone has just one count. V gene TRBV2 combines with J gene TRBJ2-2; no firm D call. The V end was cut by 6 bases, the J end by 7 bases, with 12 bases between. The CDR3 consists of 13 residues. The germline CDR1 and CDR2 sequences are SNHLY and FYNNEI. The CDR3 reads CASRGYTFGELFF. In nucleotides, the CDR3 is TGTGCCAGCAGGGGGTACACTTTCGGGGAGCTGTTTTTT.

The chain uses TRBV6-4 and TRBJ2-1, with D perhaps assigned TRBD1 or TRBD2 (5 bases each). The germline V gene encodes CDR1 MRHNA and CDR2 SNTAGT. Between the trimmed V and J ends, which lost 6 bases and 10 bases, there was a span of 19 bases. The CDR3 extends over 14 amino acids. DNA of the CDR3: TGTGCCAGCAGAACCAATTCCGAGGGGAACGAGCAGTTCTTC. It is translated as CASRTNSEGNEQFF.

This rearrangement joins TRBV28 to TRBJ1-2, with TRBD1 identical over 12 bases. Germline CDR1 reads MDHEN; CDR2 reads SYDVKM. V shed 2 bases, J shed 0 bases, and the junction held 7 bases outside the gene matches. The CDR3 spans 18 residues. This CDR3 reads CASSLPGQGAPANYGYTF. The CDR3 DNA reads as TGTGCCAGCAGTTTACCGGGACAGGGGGCCCCTGCTAACTATGGCTACACCTTC.

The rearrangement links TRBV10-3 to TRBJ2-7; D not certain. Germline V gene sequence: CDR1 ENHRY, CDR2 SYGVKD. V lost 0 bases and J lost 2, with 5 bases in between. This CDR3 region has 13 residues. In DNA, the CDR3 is TGTGCCATCAGTGAGTCCCAGACCTACGAGCAGTACTTC. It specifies CAISESQTYEQYF.

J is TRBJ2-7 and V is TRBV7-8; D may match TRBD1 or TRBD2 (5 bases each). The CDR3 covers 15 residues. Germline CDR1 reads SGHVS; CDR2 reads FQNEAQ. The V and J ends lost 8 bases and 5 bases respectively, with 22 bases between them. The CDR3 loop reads CASSRSRGPWDEQYF. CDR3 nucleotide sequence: TGTGCCAGCTCCCGATCCCGGGGCCCTTGGGACGAGCAGTACTTC.

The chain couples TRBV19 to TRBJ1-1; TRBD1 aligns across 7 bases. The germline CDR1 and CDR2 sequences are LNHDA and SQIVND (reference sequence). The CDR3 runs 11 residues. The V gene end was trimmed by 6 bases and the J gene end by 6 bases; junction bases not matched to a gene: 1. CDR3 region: CASRGGSEAFF. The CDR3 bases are TGTGCCAGTAGAGGGGGCTCTGAAGCTTTCTTT.

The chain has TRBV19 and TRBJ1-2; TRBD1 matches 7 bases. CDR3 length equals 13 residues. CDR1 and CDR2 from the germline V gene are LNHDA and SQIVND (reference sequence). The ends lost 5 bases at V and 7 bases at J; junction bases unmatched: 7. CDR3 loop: CASSVQGDGGYTF. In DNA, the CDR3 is TGTGCCAGTAGTGTCCAGGGGGATGGTGGCTACACCTTC.

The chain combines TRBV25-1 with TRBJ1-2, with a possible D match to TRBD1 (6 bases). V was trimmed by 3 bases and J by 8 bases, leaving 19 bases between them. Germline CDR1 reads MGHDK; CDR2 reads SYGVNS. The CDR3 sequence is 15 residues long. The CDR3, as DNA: TGTGCCAGCAGTGAGTTGGGAGAGGGGGTCGGGGGCTACACCTTC. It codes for CASSELGEGVGGYTF.

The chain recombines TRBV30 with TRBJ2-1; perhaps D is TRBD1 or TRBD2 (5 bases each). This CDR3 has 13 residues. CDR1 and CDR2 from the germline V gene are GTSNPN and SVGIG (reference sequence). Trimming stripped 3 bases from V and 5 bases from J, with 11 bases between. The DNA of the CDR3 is TGTGCCTGGAGGGGGGATAGAGACAATGAGCAGTTCTTC. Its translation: CAWRGDRDNEQFF.

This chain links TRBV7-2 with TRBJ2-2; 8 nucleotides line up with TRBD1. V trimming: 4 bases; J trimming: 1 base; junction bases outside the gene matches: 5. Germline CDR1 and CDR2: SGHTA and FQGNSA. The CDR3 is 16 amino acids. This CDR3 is CASSSDDRGNTGELFF. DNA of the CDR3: TGTGCCAGCAGCTCCGACGACAGGGGGAACACCGGGGAGCTGTTTTTT.

The CDR3 bases are TGCGCCAGCAGCTTGGCCATTAGCGGGGGCGGAGAGACCCAGTACTTC. It translates to CASSLAISGGGETQYF. The chain has TRBV5-1 and TRBJ2-5, with TRBD2 matching over 9 bases. V was clipped by 0 bases and J by 4 bases; unmatched bases: 7. Per the germline V gene, CDR1 is SGHRS and CDR2 is YFSETQ. This CDR3 spans 16 amino acids.

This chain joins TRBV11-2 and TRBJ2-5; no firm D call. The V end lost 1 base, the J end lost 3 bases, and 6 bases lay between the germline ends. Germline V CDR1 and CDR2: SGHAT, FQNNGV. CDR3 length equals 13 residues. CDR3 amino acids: CASSLGSKETQYF. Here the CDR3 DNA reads TGTGCCAGCAGCTTAGGCAGCAAAGAGACCCAGTACTTC.

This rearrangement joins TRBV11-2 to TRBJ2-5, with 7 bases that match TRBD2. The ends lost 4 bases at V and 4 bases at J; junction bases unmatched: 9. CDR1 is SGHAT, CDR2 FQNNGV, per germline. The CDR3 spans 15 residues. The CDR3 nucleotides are TGTGCCAGCAGCTCAGCAGGTGGGGGGGGAGAGACCCAGTACTTC. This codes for CASSSAGGGGETQYF.

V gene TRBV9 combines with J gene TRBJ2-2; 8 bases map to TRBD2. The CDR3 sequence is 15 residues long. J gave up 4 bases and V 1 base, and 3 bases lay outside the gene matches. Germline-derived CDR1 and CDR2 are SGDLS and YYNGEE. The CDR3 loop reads CASSVISGGTGELFF. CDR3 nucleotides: TGTGCCAGCAGCGTAATAAGCGGGGGCACCGGGGAGCTGTTTTTT.